The subject of this entry is one T cell receptor (beta chain). It has no known antigen specificity. No base qualities exist here, and no much larger clone lies one base off it. This entry comes from a study of blood T cell dynamics during melanoma immunotherapy (dated by TCRdb to 2020 to 2021). For the wider study: The patients had metastatic melanoma and were given first-line pembrolizumab or nivolumab plus ipilimumab as standard of care in the United Kingdom. To identify early correlates of response, the study profiled peripheral T cell receptor repertoires in patients with metastatic melanoma before and after one cycle of checkpoint inhibitor therapy. Consecutive patients formed a training cohort, and a further independent group of patients from the same centre was pooled into an external validation set.

Ends trimmed: V by 5 bases, J by 3 bases; bases unmatched to a gene: 6. From a lookup of the germline V gene (reference sequence), CDR1 and CDR2 are LNHDA and SQIVND. The CDR3, from cysteine to phenylalanine, totals 16 residues. Only the CDR3 region is kept as DNA, spanning 48 bases read in frame from base 1. Every bulk PBMC sample was loaded with the same fixed amount of around 330 ng of DNA. TCR beta CDR3 sequences were amplified from genomic DNA with the immunoSEQ TCRb Assay kit following manufacturer instructions. The KAPA Library Quantification Kit for Illumina platforms was used to quantify the pooled libraries by qPCR. Pooled libraries were clustered at roughly 0.6-1.1 pM and sequenced on an Illumina NextSeq 500. The original methods were these. TCR data were analyzed using immunoSEQ ANALYZER and the R LymphoSeq package. A rearrangement efficiency score was calculated as productive divided by the sum of productive and non-productive CDR3 sequences. Clonality was measured with the Gini coefficient and diversity with the Renyi index at alpha=1, and both measures were compared pairwise between timepoints within each patient. Clonal relatedness used an edit distance of 3, and repertoire similarity used the Bhattacharyya coefficient, both computed in LymphoSeq. To classify response, a linear discriminant analysis based on week-3 changes in clonality and diversity was built using the R MASS and caret packages. TCRdb's version of the immuneACCESS table is confined to in-frame rearrangements and falls short of the full clone set. An unresolved V gene accounts for under half of the shortfall where checked; the remainder is of unknown origin. The DNA was the basis for D and trimming; V, J and clone size are from that table. The sample yields about 6,900 clones; over 60% were counted once. About 30% of the sample lies in the top ten.

The investigation overall reported the following: The study was unable to establish whether the T cell clones driving the repertoire changes were melanoma-specific or instead reflected general immune activation. The relatively small sample size was acknowledged as something that could potentially limit how far the results can be generalized. Unlike progressors, patients who went on to achieve disease control showed a bifurcated reorganization of the PBMC repertoire at W3, with either increased clonality or increased diversity.

This specimen's time point label, interpreted: pre-treatment baseline. Blood samples were taken before treatment (T0) and at week 3 (W3), following the first cycle of checkpoint blockade. Except for two patients with rapid clinical progression, response was assessed 12 weeks after the first infusion by RECIST 1.1; disease control meant complete response, partial response or stable disease. Patients were excluded for prior systemic cancer treatment, concomitant immunosuppressant therapy or synchronous other active malignancies. Both bulk PBMC and plasma cell-free DNA were sequenced for TCR beta so that circulating cells and T cell turnover could be tracked. Lymphoprep and SepMate tubes were used to isolate PBMC from blood, and red cell lysis was then performed. QIAamp DNA Blood Mini kits were used to extract DNA from both PBMC and sorted T cell subsets.

Here the chain combines TRBV19 and TRBJ2-1, with TRBD2 matching 11 junction bases. Here the sequenced sample was blood, taken from a patient treated with checkpoint blockade. This TCR was recovered from a human donor with melanoma. For the CDR3, the sequence is CASSALAGEVYNEQFF. In nucleotides, the sequence is TGTGCCAGTAGTGCACTAGCGGGAGAAGTCTACAATGAGCAGTTCTTC.